The source of this T cell receptor (beta chain) is a study of OX40 agonist ivuxolimab in advanced cancers. About the research overall: Anti-PD-1, anti-PD-L1 or anti-CTLA-4 therapy given earlier was allowed, and over 35% had some. Overall study results and limits: Both CD4+ and CD8+ T cell populations in blood had undergone clonal expansion by week 6 at 0.1 to 3.0 mg/kg.

The CDR3 totals 12 residues. Germline lookup yields CDR1 MGHRA and CDR2 YSYEKL. Trimming took 1 base from V and 5 from J, leaving 5 bases between them. Profiled with immunoSEQ multiplex PCR; TCRdb holds only in-frame clones, not every one. The repertoire consists of around 73,000 clones, with around 90% occurring once and the leading ten covering roughly 11%. As concerns this clone: Its specificity is unknown.

The TCR sequence derives from an adult with an advanced solid tumor such as melanoma, head and neck, liver or kidney cancer. The V gene is TRBV4-1, the J gene TRBJ2-5; D is ambiguous. The source material was CD4+ or CD8+ T cells sorted from blood, sampled in a trial of the OX40 agonist ivuxolimab. The CDR3 is CASSQAMETQYF. The CDR3 DNA follows: TGCGCCAGCAGCCAAGCGATGGAGACCCAGTACTTC.